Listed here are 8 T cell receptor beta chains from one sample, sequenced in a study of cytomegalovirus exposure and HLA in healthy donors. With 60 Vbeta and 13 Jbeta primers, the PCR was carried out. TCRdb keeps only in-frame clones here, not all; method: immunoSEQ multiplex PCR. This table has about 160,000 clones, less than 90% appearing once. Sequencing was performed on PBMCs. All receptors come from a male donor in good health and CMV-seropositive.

CDR3 nucleotide sequence: TGTGCCAGCAGTCTGAGTGGGACTAGCGGGAGCAATGAGCAGTTCTTC. It encodes CASSLSGTSGSNEQFF. This rearrangement joins TRBV6-6 to TRBJ2-1, with 14 bases aligning to TRBD2. J lost 6 bases, V lost 5 bases, and 6 bases had no gene match. The CDR3 consists of 16 residues. CDR1 and CDR2 from the germline V gene are MNHNY and SVGAGI (reference sequence).

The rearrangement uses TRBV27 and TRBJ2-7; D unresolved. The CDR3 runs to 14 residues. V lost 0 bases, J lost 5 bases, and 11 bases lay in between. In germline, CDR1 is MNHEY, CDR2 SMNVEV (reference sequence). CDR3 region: CASSLSPPSDEQYF. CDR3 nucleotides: TGTGCCAGCAGTTTATCCCCCCCTAGTGACGAGCAGTACTTC.

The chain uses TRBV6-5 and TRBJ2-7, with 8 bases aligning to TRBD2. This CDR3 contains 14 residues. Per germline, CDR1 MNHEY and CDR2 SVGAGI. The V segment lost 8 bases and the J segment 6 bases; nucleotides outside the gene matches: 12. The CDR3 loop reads CASGEVAGLGEQYF. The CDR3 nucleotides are TGTGCCAGCGGCGAAGTAGCGGGGCTCGGCGAGCAGTACTTC.

CDR3 nucleotide sequence: TGTGCCAGCAGCTTGGGCCCCTCCGGACAGTTGTTCGATGGCTACACCTTC. This translates into CASSLGPSGQLFDGYTF. The chain joins TRBV7-9 to TRBJ1-2, with D perhaps matching TRBD1 (6 bases). The CDR3 sequence is 17 residues long. The V end lost 3 bases, the J end lost 6 bases, and 23 bases lay between the germline ends. The V gene's germline CDR1 is SEHNR and CDR2 FQNEAQ (reference sequence).

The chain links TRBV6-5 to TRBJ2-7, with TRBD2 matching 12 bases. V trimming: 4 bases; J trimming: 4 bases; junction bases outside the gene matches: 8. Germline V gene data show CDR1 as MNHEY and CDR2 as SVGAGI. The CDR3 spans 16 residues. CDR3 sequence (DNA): TGTGCCAGCAGTTCTACTAGCGGGAGGACGCTTTACGAGCAGTACTTC. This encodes CASSSTSGRTLYEQYF.

The CDR3 nucleotides are TGCGCCAGCAGCTATTCATGGTTCGGAGGGAAGAGGGGACCCGGGGAGCTGTTTTTT. Residues: CASSYSWFGGKRGPGELFF. The chain couples TRBV5-1 to TRBJ2-2, with D possibly TRBD2 on 6 matching bases. CDR1 and CDR2 from the germline V gene are SGHRS and YFSETQ. Trimming cost V 3 bases and J 6 bases, with 27 bases left between them. The CDR3 spans 19 residues.

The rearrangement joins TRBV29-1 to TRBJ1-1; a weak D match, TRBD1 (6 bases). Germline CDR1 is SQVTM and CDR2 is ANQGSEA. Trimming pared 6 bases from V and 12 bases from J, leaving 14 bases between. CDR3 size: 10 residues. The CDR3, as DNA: TGCAGCGTACGGACAGATTTGCCTTTCTTT. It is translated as CSVRTDLPFF.

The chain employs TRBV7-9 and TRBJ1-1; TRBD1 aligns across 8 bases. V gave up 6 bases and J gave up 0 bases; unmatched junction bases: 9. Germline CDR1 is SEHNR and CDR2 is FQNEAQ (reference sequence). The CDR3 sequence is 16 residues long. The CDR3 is CASRGTGTGMNTEAFF. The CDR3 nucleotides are TGTGCCAGCAGGGGTACCGGGACAGGCATGAACACTGAAGCTTTCTTT.